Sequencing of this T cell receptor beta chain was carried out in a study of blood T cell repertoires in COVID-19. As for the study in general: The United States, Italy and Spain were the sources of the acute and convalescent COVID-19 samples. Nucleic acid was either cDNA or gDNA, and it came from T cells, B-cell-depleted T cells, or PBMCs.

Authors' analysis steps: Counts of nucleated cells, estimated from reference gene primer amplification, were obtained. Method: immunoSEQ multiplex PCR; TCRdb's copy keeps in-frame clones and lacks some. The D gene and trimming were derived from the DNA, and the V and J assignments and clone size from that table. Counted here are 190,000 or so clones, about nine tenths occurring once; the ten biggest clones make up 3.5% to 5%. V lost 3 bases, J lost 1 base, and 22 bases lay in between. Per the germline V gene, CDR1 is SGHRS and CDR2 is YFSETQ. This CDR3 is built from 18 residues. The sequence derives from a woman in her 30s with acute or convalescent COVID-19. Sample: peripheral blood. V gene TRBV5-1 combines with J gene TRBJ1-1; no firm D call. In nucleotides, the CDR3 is TGCGCCAGCAGCTCACGGTTTAGACTAGACCCAAGGAACACTGAAGCTTTCTTT. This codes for CASSSRFRLDPRNTEAFF.